This T cell receptor (beta chain) was sequenced for a study of OX40 agonist ivuxolimab in advanced cancers. On the study more broadly: Ivuxolimab, an agonistic anti-OX40 (CD134) antibody, was given to patients.

Comment on this clone: The target antigen is unknown.

General study findings and limits: Within 6 weeks, CD4+ and CD8+ blood T cells expanded clonally at 0.1 to 3.0 mg/kg.

The method was immunoSEQ multiplex PCR; TCRdb's version includes in-frame clones alone and lacks a portion of them. This table has roughly 68,000 clones, around 80% appearing once. The V and J ends lost 2 bases and 4 bases respectively, with 10 bases between them. Germline CDR1 and CDR2: MNHEY and SVGAGI. There are 14 residues in the CDR3. The input for sequencing was CD4+ or CD8+ T cells sorted from blood, taken in a trial of the OX40 agonist ivuxolimab. The chain recombines TRBV6-5 with TRBJ2-3; the D is unclear. The sequence was obtained from an adult with an advanced solid tumor such as melanoma, head and neck, liver or kidney cancer. The CDR3 reads CASSYKGSSDTQYF. Here the CDR3 DNA reads TGTGCCAGCAGTTACAAGGGCTCGTCAGATACGCAGTATTTT.